Reported below is one TCR beta chain. The sample originates from a study of patients and donors after allogeneic stem cell transplantation. The V and J ends lost 3 bases and 1 base respectively, with 9 bases between them. This CDR3 comprises 14 residues. CDR1 is SGHTA, CDR2 FQGNSA, per germline. TCRdb reprocessed the RT-PCR reads with MiXCR, giving one entry per CDR3 protein. The sample holds 150,000 to 200,000 distinct CDR3 sequences, approximately 24% seen once. This clonotype originated in a human donor who was either an allogeneic HSCT recipient or a stem cell or donor lymphocyte infusion donor (not recorded which). It is not recorded whose cells these are; they may come from a transplant donor. The specimen was blood, either unsorted or a sorted T cell fraction (not recorded which). The chain links TRBV7-2 to TRBJ1-1; D gene unclear. The CDR3 protein is CASSLKAGNTEAFF. CDR3 bases: TGTGCCAGCAGCTTGAAGGCGGGGAACACTGAAGCTTTCTTT.